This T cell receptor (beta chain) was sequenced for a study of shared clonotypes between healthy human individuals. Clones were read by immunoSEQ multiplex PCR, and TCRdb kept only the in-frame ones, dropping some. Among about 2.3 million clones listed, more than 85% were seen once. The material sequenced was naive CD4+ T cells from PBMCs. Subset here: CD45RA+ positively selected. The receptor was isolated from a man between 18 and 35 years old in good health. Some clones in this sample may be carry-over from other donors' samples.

DNA of the CDR3: TGTGCCAGCAGTGAATGGTCAGGGTTCGCCTACGAGCAGTACTTC. Amino acids: CASSEWSGFAYEQYF. This rearrangement joins TRBV25-1 to TRBJ2-7; a possible D gene is TRBD1 (5 bases). CDR3 length equals 15 residues. Germline V lookup: CDR1 MGHDK, CDR2 SYGVNS. The germline V and J ends were trimmed by 1 base and 2 bases, with 12 bases remaining between them.